This entry lists 14 T cell receptor beta chains sequenced from one sample in a study of T cells in Graves' hyperthyroidism and ophthalmopathy. The CDR3 regions of TCR beta were amplified from RNA transcripts. TCR CDR3 regions were first amplified by RT-PCR with HTBI primers. Via MiXCR, TCRdb re-called the multiplex PCR reads, giving one row per CDR3 protein. The repertoire consists of fewer than 300,000 distinct CDR3 sequences, with over 12% occurring once and the leading ten covering roughly 30%. Sequenced input: blood. The receptor set was obtained from a woman aged 45 to 65 with Graves' hyperthyroidism that later progressed to Graves' ophthalmopathy.

The chain joins TRBV20-1 to TRBJ2-5; 8 bases are a match to TRBD2. CDR1 is DFQATT, CDR2 SNEGSKA, per germline (reference sequence). V trimming: 1 base; J trimming: 4 bases; junction bases outside the gene matches: 8. CDR3 length: 15 amino acids. The CDR3 DNA reads as TGCAGTGCTAGAGGGGGTAGCGGGGAGACAGAGACCCAGTACTTC. It is translated as CSARGGSGETETQYF.

The CDR3 region has the DNA TGTGCCAGCAGCCTCCGGGACAGTATCTATAGCAATCAGCCCCAGCATTTT. It is translated as CASSLRDSIYSNQPQHF. The V and J genes are TRBV7-2 and TRBJ1-5; 7 positions agree with TRBD1. Germline values: CDR1 SGHTA, CDR2 FQGNSA. The CDR3 is made up of 17 amino acids. V shed 5 bases, J shed 0 bases, and the junction held 10 bases outside the gene matches.

V and J are TRBV5-4 and TRBJ2-7; the match to TRBD1 covers 9 bases. Germline CDR1 reads SGHNT; CDR2 reads YYREEE (reference sequence). Trimming at V came to 3 bases and at J to 3 bases, leaving 7 bases not matched to a gene. The CDR3 covers 15 residues. The CDR3 here is CASSSLSTGGYEQYF. The DNA of the CDR3 is TGTGCCAGCAGCTCCTTATCGACAGGGGGCTACGAGCAGTACTTC.

This clonotype was found many times. This sequence joins TRBV3-1 and TRBJ2-3, with a possible D match to TRBD2 (6 bases). V was clipped by 4 bases and J by 6 bases, with 17 bases between them. The CDR3 is 15 residues long. Germline V CDR1 and CDR2: LGHDT, YNNKEL (reference sequence). Here the CDR3 DNA reads TGTGCCAGCAGCCGCACGGGAGCGGCAGTGGATACGCAGTATTTT. Its translation: CASSRTGAAVDTQYF.

The chain couples TRBV7-9 to TRBJ1-2; 7 nucleotides line up with TRBD1. This CDR3 has 15 amino acids. Germline assignment: CDR1 SEHNR and CDR2 FQNEAQ (reference sequence). Trimming cost V 5 bases and J 2 bases; bases outside gene matches: 8. CDR3 sequence (DNA): TGTGCCAGCAGCCCCAGGGGGGGTGTCAACTATGGCTACACCTTC. Its translation is CASSPRGGVNYGYTF.

This clonotype was recorded at least ten times. V gene TRBV6-1 combines with J gene TRBJ1-4, with D unclear. Trimming shortened V by 0 bases and J by 8 bases, and 16 bases separated the two germline ends. Germline-derived CDR1 and CDR2 are MNHNS and SASEGT. This CDR3 has 16 residues. The CDR3 is CASSEAPAQKQEKLFF. The CDR3 bases are TGTGCCAGCAGTGAAGCGCCTGCTCAAAAGCAGGAAAAACTGTTTTTT.

J is TRBJ1-6 and V is TRBV5-4; 9 bases are a match to TRBD1. CDR3 size: 15 residues. Germline-derived CDR1 and CDR2 are SGHNT and YYREEE (reference sequence). V lost 0 bases to trimming and J lost 9 bases; unmatched junction nucleotides: 4. The CDR3 region is CASSLGTGEGSPLHF. CDR3 DNA sequence: TGTGCCAGCAGCTTGGGGACAGGGGAAGGTTCACCCCTCCACTTT.

This clonotype was counted between two and nine times. The chain links TRBV20-1 to TRBJ1-1; D unresolved. Per the germline V gene, CDR1 is DFQATT and CDR2 is SNEGSKA (reference sequence). Trimming pared 6 bases from V and 1 base from J, leaving 9 bases between. The CDR3 is 12 residues long. This CDR3 is CSAPGQNTEAFF. The CDR3 DNA reads as TGCAGTGCCCCGGGTCAGAACACTGAAGCTTTCTTT.

This clonotype has a count of ten or more. The rearrangement uses TRBV13 and TRBJ1-1; unclear D gene. The CDR3 runs 11 residues. CDR1 is PRHDT and CDR2 is FYEKMQ in the germline V gene (reference sequence). Trimming cost V 5 bases and J 14 bases, with 15 bases left between them. The CDR3 here is CASSAPNRLFF. CDR3 in DNA: TGTGCCAGCAGCGCTCCCAACCGTCTCTTCTTT.

The chain joins TRBV6-1 to TRBJ2-5; 7 bases fit TRBD1. This CDR3 contains 11 residues. J was trimmed by 9 bases and V by 2 bases; bases with no gene match: 0. Germline loops: CDR1 MNHNS, CDR2 SASEGT. The CDR3 is CASSEQGAQYF. The CDR3 DNA is TGTGCCAGCAGTGAACAGGGGGCCCAGTACTTC.

Ten or more counts support this clonotype. The CDR3 region is CSASTGQNTEAFF. In DNA form, the CDR3 reads TGCAGTGCCTCGACAGGCCAGAACACTGAAGCTTTCTTT. V gene TRBV20-1 combines with J gene TRBJ1-1; TRBD1 might be the D (6 bases). The germline V gene encodes CDR1 DFQATT and CDR2 SNEGSKA (reference sequence). Deletions cut 6 bases from V and 1 base from J, with 12 bases between. The CDR3 has 13 amino acids.

CDR3 sequence: CASSLGQLGELFF. The CDR3 DNA sequence: TGTGCCAGCAGCTTGGGACAGCTCGGGGAGCTGTTTTTT. The chain has TRBV7-9 and TRBJ2-2, with 7 bases fitting TRBD1. Germline-derived CDR1 and CDR2 are SEHNR and FQNEAQ (reference sequence). The junction had 2 bases not matched to a gene; V was cut back by 3 bases and J by 7 bases. CDR3 length: 13 amino acids.

This clonotype was counted at least ten times. The rearrangement joins TRBV6-1 to TRBJ2-7; TRBD1 aligns across 9 bases. J was trimmed by 4 bases and V by 7 bases; bases with no gene match: 5. Germline values: CDR1 MNHNS, CDR2 SASEGT. The CDR3 contains 13 residues. The chain's CDR3 is CASTRTGAYEQYF. The CDR3 DNA is TGTGCCAGCACGAGGACAGGGGCGTACGAGCAGTACTTC.

This clonotype was detected ten times or more. The rearrangement links TRBV20-1 to TRBJ2-5; the match to TRBD1 covers 11 bases. Looked up from germline, CDR1 is DFQATT and CDR2 is SNEGSKA (reference sequence). Trimming at V came to 2 bases and at J to 3 bases, leaving 8 bases not matched to a gene. The CDR3 has 16 amino acids. CDR3 loop: CSARSPPGQGEETQYF. CDR3 nucleotide sequence: TGCAGTGCTAGATCTCCTCCGGGACAGGGGGAAGAGACCCAGTACTTC.